The 13 T cell receptor beta chains presented below share a single source sample, sequenced in a study of technical replicates of blood from several donors. Here immunoSEQ multiplex PCR was the method, and the copy in TCRdb shows in-frame clones only, minus some. The sample contains tens of thousands of clones, roughly 94% of which appear only once. Sequenced sample: T cells isolated from PBMCs. The receptors here all came from a human donor in good health.

The rearrangement joins TRBV27 to TRBJ2-5; D is unresolved. This CDR3 contains 15 residues. V lost 4 bases and J lost 8, with 20 bases in between. CDR1 is MNHEY, CDR2 SMNVEV, per germline (reference sequence). The DNA for the CDR3 is TGTGCCAGCAGTTCAATCCCGACTGTGATCAGAACCCAGTACTTC. This gives the protein CASSSIPTVIRTQYF.

This chain uses TRBV5-4 with TRBJ2-3; D call uncertain. Germline V gene lookup returns CDR1 SGHNT and CDR2 YYREEE (reference sequence). This CDR3 is 12 amino acids long. V was trimmed by 4 bases and J by 10 bases, leaving 13 bases between them. For the CDR3, the DNA is TGTGCCAGCAGCCAACTAAGCTCTGCGCAGTATTTT. Amino acid sequence: CASSQLSSAQYF.

J is TRBJ1-2 and V is TRBV10-2, with 7 bases matching TRBD1. This CDR3 is 16 amino acids long. CDR1 is WSHSY and CDR2 is SAAADI in the germline V gene. The J segment lost 4 bases and the V segment lost 0 bases, leaving 8 bases of the junction unmatched. The CDR3 sequence: CASSESTRGLFYGYTF. The CDR3 coding sequence is TGCGCCAGCAGTGAGTCGACGAGGGGGCTCTTCTATGGCTACACCTTC.

Remarks on this clone: The junction and the germline gene differ at one end; a read error may be behind it. This rearrangement joins TRBV2 to TRBJ2-1, with a tentative D call TRBD1 (6 bases). The CDR3 extends over 13 amino acids. Germline loops: CDR1 SNHLY, CDR2 FYNNEI. This chain's CDR3 is CASRALWDKGELF. DNA for the CDR3: TGTGCCAGCAGGGCCCTTTGGGACAAAGGTGAGCTCTTC.

This sequence joins TRBV6-1 and TRBJ1-2; 7 nucleotides agree with TRBD1. Germline V lookup: CDR1 MNHNS, CDR2 SASEGT. The trim removed 3 bases at V and 3 bases at J, leaving 4 bases unmatched. The CDR3 spans 14 residues. The DNA for the CDR3 is TGTGCCAGCAGTGAGGATACAGGGGACTATGGCTACACCTTC. Its protein product is CASSEDTGDYGYTF.

The chain joins TRBV30 to TRBJ2-7, with 8 bases matching TRBD2. V gave up 4 bases and J gave up 5 bases; unmatched junction bases: 7. The germline CDR1 and CDR2 sequences are GTSNPN and SVGIG (reference sequence). There are 13 residues in the CDR3. The CDR3 is CAWNGGAVDEQYF. The CDR3 nucleotides read TGTGCCTGGAACGGGGGGGCCGTCGACGAGCAGTACTTC.

The rearrangement links TRBV29-1 to TRBJ1-2; 9 bases agree with TRBD1. V was pared by 7 bases and J by 4 bases, with 10 bases of the junction left unmatched. Germline V lookup: CDR1 SQVTM, CDR2 ANQGSEA. This CDR3 is built from 14 residues. The CDR3 loop reads CSASPGTGLYGYTF. For the CDR3, the DNA is TGCAGCGCCAGTCCCGGGACAGGGCTCTATGGCTACACCTTC.

The chain uses TRBV19 and TRBJ1-1, with 9 nucleotides matching TRBD1. With V trimmed by 4 bases and J by 8 bases, 2 bases remained unmatched. The V gene's germline CDR1 is LNHDA and CDR2 SQIVND (reference sequence). The CDR3 sequence is 12 residues long. CDR3 residues: CASSTGTGEAFF. CDR3 in DNA: TGTGCCAGTAGTACCGGGACAGGGGAAGCTTTCTTT.

The rearrangement uses TRBV19 and TRBJ2-7, with no clear D. V shed 7 bases and J shed 0 bases, with 13 bases lying between them. This CDR3 is 14 amino acids long. The germline V gene encodes CDR1 LNHDA and CDR2 SQIVND (reference sequence). The CDR3 DNA reads as TGTGCCAGTATGGCAGGCCACAGCTCCTACGAGCAGTACTTC. Its translation is CASMAGHSSYEQYF.

The V call is TRBV10-2, the J call TRBJ2-7; a possible D gene is TRBD2 (5 bases). The CDR3 spans 13 residues. Trimming removed 10 bases from V and 4 bases from J, with 17 bases in between. The germline gives CDR1 WSHSY, CDR2 SAAADI. The CDR3 loop is CATGSVIGYEQYF. Written as DNA, the CDR3 is TGCGCCACAGGTAGCGTGATAGGGTACGAGCAGTACTTC.

The chain links TRBV6-5 to TRBJ1-2; D possibly corresponds to TRBD1 (6 bases). From germline, CDR1 is MNHEY and CDR2 SVGAGI. This CDR3 is 13 amino acids long. The V end was cut by 6 bases, the J end by 7 bases, with 15 bases between. Here the CDR3 DNA reads TGTGCCAGCAGGAACCCCCCAGGGGCTGGCTACACCTTC. It translates to CASRNPPGAGYTF.

This clone was detected only once. V is TRBV29-1 and J is TRBJ2-5; 10 bases agree with TRBD2. The CDR3 is made up of 15 amino acids. Germline V gives CDR1 SQVTM, CDR2 ANQGSEA. With 5 bases clipped from V and 3 bases from J, the junction kept 9 bases outside the gene matches. The CDR3 protein is CSVYSTGLAEETQYF. The CDR3 DNA reads TGCAGCGTTTACTCTACTGGACTAGCGGAAGAGACCCAGTACTTC.

The genes are TRBV30 and TRBJ2-2, with D maybe TRBD1 (5 bases). Trimming pared 0 bases from V and 2 bases from J, leaving 22 bases between. The CDR3 contains 19 residues. Germline CDR1 and CDR2: GTSNPN and SVGIG (reference sequence). CDR3 in amino acids: CAWSVLPPGANPNTGELFF. CDR3 DNA: TGTGCCTGGAGTGTACTCCCACCTGGGGCAAACCCCAACACCGGGGAGCTGTTTTTT.